This T cell receptor beta chain was retrieved from a study of shared clonotypes between healthy human individuals. Germline CDR1 and CDR2: SGHVS and FNYEAQ. The CDR3 totals 15 residues. V dropped 5 bases and J dropped 4 bases, with 14 bases sitting between them. Sequencing was performed with immunoSEQ multiplex PCR; in TCRdb, only in-frame clones are kept and a portion is missing. This sample has roughly 1,100,000 clones, with approximately 72% found just once. Sequenced sample: memory CD4+ T cells sorted from blood. Subset in this sample: CD45RA-negative fraction. The receptor was derived from a man aged 18 to 30 in good health. V and J are TRBV7-6 and TRBJ2-2; tentatively, D is TRBD1 (6 bases). As DNA, the CDR3 is TGTGCCAGCAGCCCCAGGGGCAGGACCACCGGGGAGCTGTTTTTT. Its protein product is CASSPRGRTTGELFF.